The rows below give T cell receptor beta chains drawn from one sample of a study of regulatory T cells in long-lasting Graves disease. TCRdb itself ran the multiplex PCR reads through MiXCR, one entry per CDR3 protein. The sample shows about 350,000 distinct CDR3 sequences, around 16% of them seen only once. The sample was also linked to a second study, of T cells in Graves' hyperthyroidism and ophthalmopathy.

This sample comprised peripheral blood mononuclear cells (PBMCs), obtained at new diagnosis, from a patient treated with antithyroid drugs. These receptors were obtained from a woman aged 18 to 35 with Graves disease. The CDR3 runs from the conserved cysteine through the conserved F or W. D genes are given only for firm matches. For some rows the clone size is stated as once, few or many, or as a class when expanded; others skip it.

cdr3_nt: TGTGCCAGCAACAAACAGGGGGCCACTGAAGCTTTCTTT; cdr3_aa: CASNKQGATEAFF; v_call: TRBV6-1; j_call: TRBJ1-1; d_call: TRBD1; clone_size: NA
cdr3_nt: TGTGCCAGCAGTGCAGGGCATGGAAACACCATATATTTT; cdr3_aa: CASSAGHGNTIYF; v_call: TRBV6-1; j_call: TRBJ1-3; d_call: NA; clone_size: NA
cdr3_nt: TGCAGTGCTAGCCCAGCAGTTGTGAAAGATACGCAGTATTTT; cdr3_aa: CSASPAVVKDTQYF; v_call: TRBV20-1; j_call: TRBJ2-3; d_call: NA; clone_size: many
cdr3_nt: TGTGCCAGCAGCTTAACTGGCGGGGGGACCTACGAGCAGTACTTC; cdr3_aa: CASSLTGGGTYEQYF; v_call: TRBV7-3; j_call: TRBJ2-7; d_call: TRBD2; clone_size: many
cdr3_nt: TGTGCCAGCAGCAGGAGGGAGACCCAGTACTTC; cdr3_aa: CASSRRETQYF; v_call: TRBV5-8; j_call: TRBJ2-5; d_call: NA; clone_size: many
cdr3_nt: TGTGCCAGCAGCCTCTTCGGGGTCATGAACACTGAAGCTTTCTTT; cdr3_aa: CASSLFGVMNTEAFF; v_call: TRBV27; j_call: TRBJ1-1; d_call: NA; clone_size: many
cdr3_nt: TGTGCCTGGACCCCGGATCGATACGAGCAGTACTTC; cdr3_aa: CAWTPDRYEQYF; v_call: TRBV30; j_call: TRBJ2-7; d_call: NA; clone_size: many
cdr3_nt: TGTGCCAGCAGCCAAGAATCGACGCGGTATGGCTACACCTTC; cdr3_aa: CASSQESTRYGYTF; v_call: TRBV4-2; j_call: TRBJ1-2; d_call: NA; clone_size: NA
cdr3_nt: TGTGCCAGCACGAAGGTGGGACTAGCGGGCACAGATACGCAGTATTTT; cdr3_aa: CASTKVGLAGTDTQYF; v_call: TRBV2; j_call: TRBJ2-3; d_call: TRBD2; clone_size: many
cdr3_nt: TGTGCCAGCACCGAAAACAGGGGTCGAGGCGAGCAGTACTTC; cdr3_aa: CASTENRGRGEQYF; v_call: TRBV12-3/TRBV12-4; j_call: TRBJ2-7; d_call: TRBD1; clone_size: many
cdr3_nt: TGTGCCAGCAGCCCGAGGGGCTCTGGAAACACCATATATTTT; cdr3_aa: CASSPRGSGNTIYF; v_call: TRBV3-1; j_call: TRBJ1-3; d_call: NA; clone_size: many
cdr3_nt: TGCAGCTCAAGGATGGGGAACACTGAAGCTTTCTTT; cdr3_aa: CSSRMGNTEAFF; v_call: TRBV29-1; j_call: TRBJ1-1; d_call: NA; clone_size: NA
cdr3_nt: TGTGCCAGCAGTACGTACAGGGATACCTACGAGCAGTACTTC; cdr3_aa: CASSTYRDTYEQYF; v_call: TRBV28; j_call: TRBJ2-7; d_call: NA; clone_size: many
cdr3_nt: TGTGCCAGCGGCAACACCATATATTTT; cdr3_aa: CASGNTIYF; v_call: TRBV2; j_call: TRBJ1-3; d_call: NA; clone_size: many
cdr3_nt: TGTGCCAGCAGCCTGGACAGCGGAGATAATTCACCCCTCCACTTT; cdr3_aa: CASSLDSGDNSPLHF; v_call: TRBV6-1; j_call: TRBJ1-6; d_call: NA; clone_size: many
cdr3_nt: TGTGCCAGCAGTTTTATCTGGAAAGAGACCCAGTACTTC; cdr3_aa: CASSFIWKETQYF; v_call: TRBV12-3/TRBV12-4; j_call: TRBJ2-5; d_call: NA; clone_size: many